The clone carrying this T cell receptor (beta chain) was found a few times. The ends were cut back, 6 bases at V and 1 base at J, with 6 bases in the middle. The germline V gene has CDR1 MDHEN and CDR2 SYDVKM. CDR3 length equals 12 residues. These data are taken from a study of blood T cell repertoires in COVID-19. Study details: Samples of COVID-19 (acute and convalescent) were obtained from the United States, Italy and Spain. T cells, B-cell-depleted T cells, or PBMCs provided the cDNA or gDNA that served as material.

As processed by the authors: The assay estimated nucleated cells by amplifying reference gene primers. Data came from immunoSEQ multiplex PCR; TCRdb stores just in-frame clones and leaves some out. The V and J calls and clone size are taken from that table; D and trimming were inferred from the DNA. The sample records more than 200,000 clones, approximately 80% being singletons. The chain combines TRBV28 with TRBJ1-1, with unresolved D. The sequence derives from an elderly woman with acute or convalescent COVID-19. Sequencing was carried out using peripheral blood. CDR3 amino acids: CASSVANTEAFF. Here the CDR3 DNA reads TGTGCCAGCAGCGTAGCGAACACTGAAGCTTTCTTT.